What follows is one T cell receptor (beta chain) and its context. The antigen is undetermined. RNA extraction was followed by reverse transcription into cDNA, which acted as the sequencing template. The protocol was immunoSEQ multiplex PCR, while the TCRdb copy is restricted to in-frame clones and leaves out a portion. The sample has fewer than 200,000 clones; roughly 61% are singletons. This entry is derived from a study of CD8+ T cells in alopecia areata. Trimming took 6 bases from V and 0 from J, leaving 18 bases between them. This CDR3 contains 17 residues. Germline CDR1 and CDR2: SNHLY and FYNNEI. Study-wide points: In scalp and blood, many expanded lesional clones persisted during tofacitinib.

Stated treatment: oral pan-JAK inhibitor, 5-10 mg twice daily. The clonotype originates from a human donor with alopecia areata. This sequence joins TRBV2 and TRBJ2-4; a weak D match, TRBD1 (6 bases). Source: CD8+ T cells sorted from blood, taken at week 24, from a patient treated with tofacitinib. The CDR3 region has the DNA TGTGCCAGCAGATCAATCGGACAGCCACTAGCCAAAAACATTCAGTACTTC. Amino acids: CASRSIGQPLAKNIQYF.